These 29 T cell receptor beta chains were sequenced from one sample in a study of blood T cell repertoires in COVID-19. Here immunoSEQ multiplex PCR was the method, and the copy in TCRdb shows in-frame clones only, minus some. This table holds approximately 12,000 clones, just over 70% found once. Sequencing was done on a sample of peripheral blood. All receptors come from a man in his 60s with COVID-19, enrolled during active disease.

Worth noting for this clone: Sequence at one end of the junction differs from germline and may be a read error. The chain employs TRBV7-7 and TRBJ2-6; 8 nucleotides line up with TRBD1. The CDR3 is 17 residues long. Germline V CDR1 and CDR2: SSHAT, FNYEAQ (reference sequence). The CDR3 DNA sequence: TGTGCTAGCAGCCCAGGGACAGGAAAGTCTGGGGCCAACGTCCTGACTTTC. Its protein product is CASSPGTGKSGANVLTF.

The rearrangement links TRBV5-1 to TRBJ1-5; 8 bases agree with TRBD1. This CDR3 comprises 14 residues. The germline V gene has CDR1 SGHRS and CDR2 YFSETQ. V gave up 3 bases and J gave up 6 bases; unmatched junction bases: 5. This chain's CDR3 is CASSSGQGAQPQHF. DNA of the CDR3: TGCGCCAGCAGCTCAGGACAGGGAGCTCAGCCCCAGCATTTT.

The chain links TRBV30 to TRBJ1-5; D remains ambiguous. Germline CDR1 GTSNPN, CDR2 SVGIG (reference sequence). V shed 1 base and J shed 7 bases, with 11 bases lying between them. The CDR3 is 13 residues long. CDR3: CAWSGASGQPQHF. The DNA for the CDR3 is TGTGCCTGGAGTGGGGCAAGCGGCCAGCCCCAGCATTTT.

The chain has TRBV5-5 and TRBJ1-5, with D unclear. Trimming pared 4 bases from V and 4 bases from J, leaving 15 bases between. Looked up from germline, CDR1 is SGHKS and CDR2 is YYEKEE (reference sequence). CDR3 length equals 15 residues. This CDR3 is CASSPTGMRNQPQHF. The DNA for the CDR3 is TGTGCCAGCAGCCCAACGGGGATGAGGAATCAGCCCCAGCATTTT.

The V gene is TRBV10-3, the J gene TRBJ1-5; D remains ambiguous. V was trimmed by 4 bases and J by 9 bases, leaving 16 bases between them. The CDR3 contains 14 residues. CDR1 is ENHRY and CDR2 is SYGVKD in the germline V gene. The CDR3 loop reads CAISVGPGVRPQHF. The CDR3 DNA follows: TGTGCCATCAGTGTTGGGCCCGGGGTAAGGCCCCAGCATTTT.

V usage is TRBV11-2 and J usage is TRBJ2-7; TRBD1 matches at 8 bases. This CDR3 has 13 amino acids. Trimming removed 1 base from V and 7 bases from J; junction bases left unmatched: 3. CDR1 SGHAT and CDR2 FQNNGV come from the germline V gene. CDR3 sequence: CASSLGTGREQYV. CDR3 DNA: TGTGCCAGCAGCTTAGGGACAGGGCGTGAGCAGTACGTC.

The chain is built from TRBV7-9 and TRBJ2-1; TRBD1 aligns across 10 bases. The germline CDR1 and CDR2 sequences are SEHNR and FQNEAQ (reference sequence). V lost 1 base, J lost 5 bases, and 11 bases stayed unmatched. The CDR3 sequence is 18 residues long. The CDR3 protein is CASSLVFGTGTGDNEQFF. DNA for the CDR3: TGTGCCAGCAGCTTAGTTTTTGGGACCGGGACAGGGGACAATGAGCAGTTCTTC.

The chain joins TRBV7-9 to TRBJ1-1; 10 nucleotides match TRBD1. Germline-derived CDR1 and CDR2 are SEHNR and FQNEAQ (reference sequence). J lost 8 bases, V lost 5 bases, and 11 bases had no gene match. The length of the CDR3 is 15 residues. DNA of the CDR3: TGTGCCAGCAGCCTAATGAGACAGGGGGCCAACGAAGCTTTCTTT. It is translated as CASSLMRQGANEAFF.

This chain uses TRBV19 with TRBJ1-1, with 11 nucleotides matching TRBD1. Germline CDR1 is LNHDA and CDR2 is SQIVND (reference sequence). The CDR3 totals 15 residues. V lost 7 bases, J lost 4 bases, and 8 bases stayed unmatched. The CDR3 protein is CASNVGTGGFTEAFF. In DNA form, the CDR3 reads TGTGCCAGTAACGTCGGGACAGGGGGATTCACTGAAGCTTTCTTT.

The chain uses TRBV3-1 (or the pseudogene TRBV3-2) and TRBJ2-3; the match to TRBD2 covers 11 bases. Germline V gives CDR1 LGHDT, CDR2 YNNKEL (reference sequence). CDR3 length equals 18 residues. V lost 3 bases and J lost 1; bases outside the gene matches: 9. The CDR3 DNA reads TGTGCCAGCAGCCAGTCCTCGGGACTAGCGGTGGGCACAGATACGCAGTATTTT. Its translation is CASSQSSGLAVGTDTQYF.

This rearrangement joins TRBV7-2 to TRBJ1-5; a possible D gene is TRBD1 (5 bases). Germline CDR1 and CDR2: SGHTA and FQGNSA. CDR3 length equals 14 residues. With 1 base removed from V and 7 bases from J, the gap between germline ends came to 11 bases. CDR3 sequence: CASSLEQGGQPQHF. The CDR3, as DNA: TGTGCCAGCAGCTTAGAGCAGGGCGGCCAGCCCCAGCATTTT.

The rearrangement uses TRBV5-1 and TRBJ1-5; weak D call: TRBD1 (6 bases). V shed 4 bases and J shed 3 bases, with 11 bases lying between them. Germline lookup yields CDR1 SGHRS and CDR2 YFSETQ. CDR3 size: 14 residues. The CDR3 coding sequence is TGCGCCAGCAGCGCCGGGACAAACAATCAGCCCCAGCATTTT. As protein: CASSAGTNNQPQHF. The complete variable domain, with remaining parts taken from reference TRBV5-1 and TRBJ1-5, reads KAGVTQTPRYLIKTRGQQVTLSCSPISGHRSVSWYQQTPGQGLQFLFEYFSETQRNKGNFPGRFSGRQFSNSRSEMNVSTLELGDSALYLCASSAGTNNQPQHFGDGTRLSIL.

The CDR3 loop is CASVLTVSQPQHF. CDR3 DNA sequence: TGTGCCAGCGTTCTGACAGTAAGTCAGCCCCAGCATTTT. V is TRBV6-5 and J is TRBJ1-5, with D possibly TRBD1 on 5 matching bases. V lost 8 bases, J lost 6 bases, and 14 bases lay in between. CDR1 and CDR2 from the germline V gene are MNHEY and SVGAGI. This CDR3 has 13 residues.

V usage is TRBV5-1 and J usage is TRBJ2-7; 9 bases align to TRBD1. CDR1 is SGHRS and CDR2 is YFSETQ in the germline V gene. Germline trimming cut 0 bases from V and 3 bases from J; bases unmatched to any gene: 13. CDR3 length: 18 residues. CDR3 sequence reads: CASSLVGGGQGIFYEQYF. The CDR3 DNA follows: TGCGCCAGCAGCTTGGTGGGCGGGGGACAGGGAATTTTCTACGAGCAGTACTTC.

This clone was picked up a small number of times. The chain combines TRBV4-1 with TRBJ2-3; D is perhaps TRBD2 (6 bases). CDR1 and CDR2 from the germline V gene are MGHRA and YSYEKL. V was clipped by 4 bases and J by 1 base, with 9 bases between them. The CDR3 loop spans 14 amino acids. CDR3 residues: CASSPTRGTDTQYF. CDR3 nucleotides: TGCGCCAGCAGCCCGACTAGGGGCACAGATACGCAGTATTTT.

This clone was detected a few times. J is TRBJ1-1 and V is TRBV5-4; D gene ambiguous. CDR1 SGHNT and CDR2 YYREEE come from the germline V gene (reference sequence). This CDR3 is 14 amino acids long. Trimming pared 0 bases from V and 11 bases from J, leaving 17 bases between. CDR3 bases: TGTGCCAGCAGCTTGGAATCGGGATCCTATGGGGCTTTCTTT. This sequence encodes CASSLESGSYGAFF.

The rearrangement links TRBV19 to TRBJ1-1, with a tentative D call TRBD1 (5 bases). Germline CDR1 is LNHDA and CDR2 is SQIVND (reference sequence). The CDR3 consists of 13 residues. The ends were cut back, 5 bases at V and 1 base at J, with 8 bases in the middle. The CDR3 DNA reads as TGTGCCAGTAGTCGCAGGGAGAACACTGAAGCTTTCTTT. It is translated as CASSRRENTEAFF.

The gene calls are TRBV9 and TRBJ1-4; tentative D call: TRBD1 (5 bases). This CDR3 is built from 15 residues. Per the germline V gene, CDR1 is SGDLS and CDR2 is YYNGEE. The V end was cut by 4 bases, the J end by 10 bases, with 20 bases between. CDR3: CASSSMTAFGGKLFF. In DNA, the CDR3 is TGTGCCAGCAGCTCGATGACGGCGTTCGGGGGAAAACTGTTTTTT. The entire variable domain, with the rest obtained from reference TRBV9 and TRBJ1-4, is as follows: DSGVTQTPKHLITATGQRVTLRCSPRSGDLSVYWYQQSLDQGLQFLIQYYNGEERAKGNILERFSAQQFPDLHSELNLSSLELGDSALYFCASSSMTAFGGKLFFGSGTQLSVL.

CDR3 loop: CASSGPWRDTDTQYF. In DNA form, the CDR3 reads TGTGCCAGCAGCGGGCCATGGCGGGACACAGATACGCAGTATTTT. The J gene is TRBJ2-3, the V gene TRBV9, with a possible D match to TRBD2 (6 bases). Germline-derived CDR1 and CDR2 are SGDLS and YYNGEE. V dropped 3 bases and J dropped 2 bases, with 13 bases sitting between them. There are 15 residues in the CDR3.

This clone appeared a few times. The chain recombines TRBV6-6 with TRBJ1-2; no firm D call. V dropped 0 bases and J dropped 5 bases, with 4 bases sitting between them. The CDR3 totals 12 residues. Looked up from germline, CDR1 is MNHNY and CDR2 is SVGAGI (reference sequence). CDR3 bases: TGTGCCAGCAGTTACTCCAGTTATGGCTACACCTTC. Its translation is CASSYSSYGYTF.

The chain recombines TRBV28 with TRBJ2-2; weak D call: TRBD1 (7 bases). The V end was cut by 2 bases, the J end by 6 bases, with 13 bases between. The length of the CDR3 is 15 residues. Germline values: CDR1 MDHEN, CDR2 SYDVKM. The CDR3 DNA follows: TGTGCCAGCAGTTTAGGAGGAGGGGGCCCCGGGGAGCTGTTTTTT. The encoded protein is CASSLGGGGPGELFF.

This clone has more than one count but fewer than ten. CDR3 sequence: CASRRTGPNEKLFF. The CDR3 DNA follows: TGTGCCAGCAGGCGGACAGGGCCTAATGAAAAACTGTTTTTT. V is TRBV2 and J is TRBJ1-4; 8 bases are shared with TRBD1. V shed 6 bases and J 3 bases; nucleotides not matched to a gene: 3. The CDR3 contains 14 residues. CDR1 is SNHLY, CDR2 FYNNEI, per germline. Drawing the rest from reference TRBV2 and TRBJ1-4, the complete variable domain is EPEVTQTPSHQVTQMGQEVILRCVPISNHLYFYWYRQILGQKVEFLVSFYNNEISEKSEIFDDQFSVERPDGSNFTLKIRSTKLEDSAMYFCASRRTGPNEKLFFGSGTQLSVL.

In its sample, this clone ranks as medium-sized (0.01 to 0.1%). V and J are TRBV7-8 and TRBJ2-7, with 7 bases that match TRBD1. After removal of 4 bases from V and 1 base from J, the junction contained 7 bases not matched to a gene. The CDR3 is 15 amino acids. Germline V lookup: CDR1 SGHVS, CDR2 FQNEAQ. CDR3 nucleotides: TGTGCCAGCAGCTCAGGGGGAGTACCATCCTACGAGCAGTACTTC. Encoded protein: CASSSGGVPSYEQYF. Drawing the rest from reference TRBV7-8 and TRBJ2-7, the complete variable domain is GAGVSQSPRYKVAKRGQDVALRCDPISGHVSLFWYQQALGQGPEFLTYFQNEAQLDKSGLPSDRFFAERPEGSVSTLKIQRTQQEDSAVYLCASSSGGVPSYEQYFGPGTRLTVT.

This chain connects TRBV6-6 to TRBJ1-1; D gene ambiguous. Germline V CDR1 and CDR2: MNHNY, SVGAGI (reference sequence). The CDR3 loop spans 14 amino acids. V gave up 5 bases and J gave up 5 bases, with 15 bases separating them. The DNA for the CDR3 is TGTGCCAGCAGTCAGTACGAGGGTGGTACTGAAGCTTTCTTT. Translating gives CASSQYEGGTEAFF.

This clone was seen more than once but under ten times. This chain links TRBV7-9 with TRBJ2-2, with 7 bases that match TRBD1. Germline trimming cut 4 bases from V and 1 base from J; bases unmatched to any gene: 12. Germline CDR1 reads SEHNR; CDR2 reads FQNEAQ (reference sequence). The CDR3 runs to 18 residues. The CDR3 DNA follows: TGTGCCAGCAGCTCCTCTCGGGACAGTTCGAAGAACACCGGGGAGCTGTTTTTT. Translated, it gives CASSSSRDSSKNTGELFF.

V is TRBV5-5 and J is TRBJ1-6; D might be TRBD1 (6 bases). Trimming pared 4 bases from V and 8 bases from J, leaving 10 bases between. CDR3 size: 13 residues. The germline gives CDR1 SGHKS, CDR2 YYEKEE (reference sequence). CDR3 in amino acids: CASSPRQDSPLHF. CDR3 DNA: TGTGCCAGCAGCCCCCGACAGGATTCACCCCTCCACTTT.

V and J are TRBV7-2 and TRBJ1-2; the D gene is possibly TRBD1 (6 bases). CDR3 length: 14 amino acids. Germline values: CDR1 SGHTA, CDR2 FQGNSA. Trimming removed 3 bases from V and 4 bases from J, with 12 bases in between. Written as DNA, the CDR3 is TGTGCCAGCAGCTTGGACAGTAAGACCTATGGCTACACCTTC. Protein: CASSLDSKTYGYTF.

The CDR3 reads CASSPPSAGGTQYF. The CDR3 DNA is TGTGCCAGCTCACCACCTAGCGCAGGAGGGACCCAGTACTTC. This chain joins TRBV18 and TRBJ2-5, with D tentatively TRBD2 (5 bases). The CDR3 sequence is 14 residues long. Germline values: CDR1 KGHSH, CDR2 LQKENI. Trimming took 0 bases from V and 7 from J, leaving 12 bases between them.

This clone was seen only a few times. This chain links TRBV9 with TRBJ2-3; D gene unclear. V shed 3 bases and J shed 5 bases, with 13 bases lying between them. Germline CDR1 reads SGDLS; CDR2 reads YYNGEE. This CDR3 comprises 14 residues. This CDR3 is CASSALSLRDTQYF. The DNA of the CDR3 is TGTGCCAGCAGCGCCCTCTCTCTCCGAGATACGCAGTATTTT.